Included here is one T cell receptor (beta chain) sequence, with context. The target antigen is unknown. This record comes from a study of identical twins. The germline V and J ends were trimmed by 0 bases and 2 bases, with 13 bases remaining between them. The CDR3 totals 16 residues. Germline loops: CDR1 MGHRA, CDR2 YSYEKL. Whole-study results and caveats: Out-of-frame alpha sequences common to twins were enriched for low generation probability.

MiXCR, applied by TCRdb to the 5' RACE reads, yields one record per CDR3 protein. In the table there are fewer than 500,000 distinct CDR3 sequences, around 15% of which are singletons. The same sample was also studied in work on yellow fever vaccine responses in identical twins.

The chain employs TRBV4-1 and TRBJ2-5, with no clear D. The clonotype was recovered from a woman aged 18-29 years in good health. The sample was CD4+ T cells sorted from blood. Here the CDR3 DNA reads TGCGCCAGCAGCCAAGATAAAAGGGTCCTACAAGAGACCCAGTACTTC. Translating gives CASSQDKRVLQETQYF.